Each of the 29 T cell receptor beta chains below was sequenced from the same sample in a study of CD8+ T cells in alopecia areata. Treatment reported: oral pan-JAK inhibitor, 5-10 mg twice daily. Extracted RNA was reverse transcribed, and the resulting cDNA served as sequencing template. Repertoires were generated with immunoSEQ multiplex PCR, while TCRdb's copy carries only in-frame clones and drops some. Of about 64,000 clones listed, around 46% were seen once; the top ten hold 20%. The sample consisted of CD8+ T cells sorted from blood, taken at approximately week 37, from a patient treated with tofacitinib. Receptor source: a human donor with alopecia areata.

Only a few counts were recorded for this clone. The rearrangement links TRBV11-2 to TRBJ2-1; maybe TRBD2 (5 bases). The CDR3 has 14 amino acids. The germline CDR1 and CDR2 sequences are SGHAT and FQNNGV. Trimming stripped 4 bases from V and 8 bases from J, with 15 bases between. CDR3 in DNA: TGTGCCAGCAGCTGGGCGGCCGGGATGGATGAGCAGTTCTTC. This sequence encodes CASSWAAGMDEQFF. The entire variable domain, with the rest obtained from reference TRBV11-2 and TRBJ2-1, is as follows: EAGVAQSPRYKIIEKRQSVAFWCNPISGHATLYWYQQILGQGPKLLIQFQNNGVVDDSQLPKDRFSAERLKGVDSTLKIQPAKLEDSAVYLCASSWAAGMDEQFFGPGTRLTVL.

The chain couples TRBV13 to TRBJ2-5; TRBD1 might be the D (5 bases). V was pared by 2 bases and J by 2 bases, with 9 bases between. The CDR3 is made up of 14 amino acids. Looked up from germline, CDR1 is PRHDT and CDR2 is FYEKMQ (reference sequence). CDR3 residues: CASSLRGRQETQYF. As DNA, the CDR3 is TGTGCCAGCAGCTTAAGGGGTAGGCAAGAGACCCAGTACTTC.

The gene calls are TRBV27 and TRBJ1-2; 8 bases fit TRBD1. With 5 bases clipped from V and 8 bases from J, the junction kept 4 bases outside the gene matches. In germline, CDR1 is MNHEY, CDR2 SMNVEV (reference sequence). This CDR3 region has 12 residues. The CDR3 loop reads CASSLTGVGYTF. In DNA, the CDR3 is TGTGCCAGCAGTCTGACAGGGGTCGGCTACACCTTC.

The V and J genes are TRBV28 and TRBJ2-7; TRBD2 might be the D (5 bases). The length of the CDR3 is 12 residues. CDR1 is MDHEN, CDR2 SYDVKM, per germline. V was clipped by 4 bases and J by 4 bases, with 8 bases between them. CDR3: CASSYTGYEQYF. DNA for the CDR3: TGTGCCAGCAGTTATACGGGGTACGAGCAGTACTTC.

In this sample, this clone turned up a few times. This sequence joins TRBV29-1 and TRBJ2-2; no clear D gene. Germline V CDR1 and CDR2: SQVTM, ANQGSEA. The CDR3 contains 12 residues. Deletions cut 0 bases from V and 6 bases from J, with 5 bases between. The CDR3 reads CSVEDRAGELFF. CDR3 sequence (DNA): TGCAGCGTTGAAGATAGGGCCGGGGAGCTGTTTTTT.

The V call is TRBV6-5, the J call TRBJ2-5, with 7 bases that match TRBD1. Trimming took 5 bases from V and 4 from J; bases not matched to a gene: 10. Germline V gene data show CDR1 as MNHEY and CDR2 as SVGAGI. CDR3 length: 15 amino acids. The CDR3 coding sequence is TGTGCCAGCAGTACCCGAGACAGGGTCGGAGAGACCCAGTACTTC. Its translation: CASSTRDRVGETQYF.

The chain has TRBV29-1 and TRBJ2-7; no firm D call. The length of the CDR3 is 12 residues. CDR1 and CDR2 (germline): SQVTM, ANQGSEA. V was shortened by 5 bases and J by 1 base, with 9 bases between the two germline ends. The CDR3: CSVQKGSYEQYF. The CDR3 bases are TGCAGCGTTCAAAAGGGTTCCTACGAGCAGTACTTC.

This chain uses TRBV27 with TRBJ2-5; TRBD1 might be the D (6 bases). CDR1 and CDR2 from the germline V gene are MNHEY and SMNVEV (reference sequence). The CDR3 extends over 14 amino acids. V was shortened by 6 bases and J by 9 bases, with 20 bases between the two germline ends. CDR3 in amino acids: CASSLGQHGVAQYF. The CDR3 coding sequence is TGTGCCAGCAGCCTCGGACAGCACGGGGTTGCCCAGTACTTC.

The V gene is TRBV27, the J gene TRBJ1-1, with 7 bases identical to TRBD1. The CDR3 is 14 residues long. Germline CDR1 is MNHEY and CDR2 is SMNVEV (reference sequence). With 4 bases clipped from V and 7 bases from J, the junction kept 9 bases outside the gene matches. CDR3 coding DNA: TGTGCCAGCAGTTACAGGGGCCCGGACGGTGAAGCTTTCTTT. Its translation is CASSYRGPDGEAFF.

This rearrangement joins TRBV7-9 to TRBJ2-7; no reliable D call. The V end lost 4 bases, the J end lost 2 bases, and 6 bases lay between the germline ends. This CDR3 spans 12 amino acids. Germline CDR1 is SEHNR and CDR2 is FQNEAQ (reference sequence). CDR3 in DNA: TGTGCCAGCAGCTGGGAACCCTACGAGCAGTACTTC. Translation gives CASSWEPYEQYF.

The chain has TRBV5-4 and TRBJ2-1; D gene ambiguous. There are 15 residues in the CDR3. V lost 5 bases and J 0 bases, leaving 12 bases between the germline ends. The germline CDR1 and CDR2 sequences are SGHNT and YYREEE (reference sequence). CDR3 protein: CASSPFKSSYNEQFF. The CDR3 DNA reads TGTGCCAGCAGTCCCTTCAAGAGCTCCTACAATGAGCAGTTCTTC.

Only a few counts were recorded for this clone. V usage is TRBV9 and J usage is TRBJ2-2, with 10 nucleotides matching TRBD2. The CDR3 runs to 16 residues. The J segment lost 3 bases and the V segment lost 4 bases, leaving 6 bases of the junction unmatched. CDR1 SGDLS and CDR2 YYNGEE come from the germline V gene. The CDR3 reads CASSSPLAGDTGELFF. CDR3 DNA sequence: TGTGCCAGCAGCTCTCCCCTAGCGGGAGACACCGGGGAGCTGTTTTTT.

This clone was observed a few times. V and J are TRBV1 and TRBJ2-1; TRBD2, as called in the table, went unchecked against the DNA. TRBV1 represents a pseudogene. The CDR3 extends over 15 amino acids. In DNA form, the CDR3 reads TGCACCAGCAGCAAATCCGGGACTAGCCTCAATGAGCAGTTCTTC. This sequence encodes CTSSKSGTSLNEQFF.

This CDR3 is CASSQELGGGEQFF. CDR3 coding DNA: TGCGCCAGCAGCCAAGAATTGGGCGGTGGGGAGCAGTTCTTC. The chain couples TRBV4-1 to TRBJ2-1; D is unresolved. There are 14 residues in the CDR3. Trimming removed 0 bases from V and 10 bases from J, with 13 bases in between. Looked up from germline, CDR1 is MGHRA and CDR2 is YSYEKL.

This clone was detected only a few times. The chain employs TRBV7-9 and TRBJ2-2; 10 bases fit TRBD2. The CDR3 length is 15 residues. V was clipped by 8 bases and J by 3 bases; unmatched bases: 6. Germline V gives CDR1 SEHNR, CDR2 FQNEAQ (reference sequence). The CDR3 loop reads CASPAGGPDTGELFF. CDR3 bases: TGTGCCAGCCCAGCGGGAGGGCCCGACACCGGGGAGCTGTTTTTT.

The CDR3 sequence is CSVEEGRDEGETQYF. The CDR3 region has the DNA TGCAGCGTTGAAGAAGGAAGAGATGAGGGGGAGACCCAGTACTTC. The chain combines TRBV29-1 with TRBJ2-5; the D call may be TRBD1 or TRBD2 (5 bases each). The germline gives CDR1 SQVTM, CDR2 ANQGSEA. V was shortened by 0 bases and J by 5 bases, with 16 bases between the two germline ends. The CDR3 extends over 15 amino acids.

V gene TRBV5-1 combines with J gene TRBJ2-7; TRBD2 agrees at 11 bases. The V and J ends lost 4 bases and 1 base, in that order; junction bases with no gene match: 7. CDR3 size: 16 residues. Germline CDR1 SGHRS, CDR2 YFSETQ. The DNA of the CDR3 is TGCGCCAGCAGCCCTACCTCTAGCGGGAGGTCCTACGAGCAGTACTTC. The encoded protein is CASSPTSSGRSYEQYF. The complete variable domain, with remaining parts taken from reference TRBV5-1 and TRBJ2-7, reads KAGVTQTPRYLIKTRGQQVTLSCSPISGHRSVSWYQQTPGQGLQFLFEYFSETQRNKGNFPGRFSGRQFSNSRSEMNVSTLELGDSALYLCASSPTSSGRSYEQYFGPGTRLTVT.

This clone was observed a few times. CDR3 protein: CASSPFERSSYEQYF. CDR3 nucleotides: TGCGCCAGCAGCCCCTTTGAGAGAAGCTCCTACGAGCAGTACTTC. The gene calls are TRBV4-1 and TRBJ2-7, with D unresolved. V lost 4 bases, J lost 0 bases, and 13 bases lay in between. The germline CDR1 and CDR2 sequences are MGHRA and YSYEKL. This CDR3 region has 15 residues.

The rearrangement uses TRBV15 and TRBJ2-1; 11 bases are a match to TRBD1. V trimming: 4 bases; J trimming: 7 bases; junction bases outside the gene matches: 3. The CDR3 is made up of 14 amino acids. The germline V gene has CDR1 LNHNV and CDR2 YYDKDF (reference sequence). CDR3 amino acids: CATSMDRGLNEQFF. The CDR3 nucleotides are TGTGCCACCAGCATGGACAGGGGGCTGAATGAGCAGTTCTTC.

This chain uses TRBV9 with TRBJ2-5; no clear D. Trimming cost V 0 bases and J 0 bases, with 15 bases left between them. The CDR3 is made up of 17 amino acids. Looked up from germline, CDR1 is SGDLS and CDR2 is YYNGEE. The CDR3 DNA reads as TGTGCCAGCAGCGTAGGAGTCTGGGGAAGTAACCAAGAGACCCAGTACTTC. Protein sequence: CASSVGVWGSNQETQYF.

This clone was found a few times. The chain's CDR3 is CASSRTYADTQYF. In DNA form, the CDR3 reads TGTGCCAGCAGTAGGACATATGCAGATACGCAGTATTTT. The chain recombines TRBV6-6 with TRBJ2-3; D possibly corresponds to TRBD1 (5 bases). With 5 bases removed from V and 4 bases from J, the gap between germline ends came to 10 bases. CDR1 is MNHNY, CDR2 SVGAGI, per germline (reference sequence). CDR3 size: 13 residues.

CDR3: CASSLGGRRKVTETQYF. The CDR3 coding sequence is TGTGCCAGCAGCTTAGGCGGACGTCGGAAGGTAACGGAGACCCAGTACTTC. The rearrangement uses TRBV7-2 and TRBJ2-5, with no clear D. The V gene lost 1 base and the J gene lost 5 bases, with 20 bases spanning the gap. The CDR3 totals 17 residues. In germline, CDR1 is SGHTA, CDR2 FQGNSA.

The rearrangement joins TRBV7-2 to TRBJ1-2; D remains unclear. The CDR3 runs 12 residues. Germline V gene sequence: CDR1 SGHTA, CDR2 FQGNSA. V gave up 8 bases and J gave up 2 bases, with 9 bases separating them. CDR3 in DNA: TGTGCCAGCCGCCGGGAAAACTATGGCTACACCTTC. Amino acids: CASRRENYGYTF.

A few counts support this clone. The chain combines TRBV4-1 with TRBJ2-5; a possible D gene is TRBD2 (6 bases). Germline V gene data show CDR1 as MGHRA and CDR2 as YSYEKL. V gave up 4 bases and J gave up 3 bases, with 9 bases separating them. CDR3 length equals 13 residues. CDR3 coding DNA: TGCGCCAGCAGCCTCCGACTAGAAGAGACCCAGTACTTC. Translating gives CASSLRLEETQYF.

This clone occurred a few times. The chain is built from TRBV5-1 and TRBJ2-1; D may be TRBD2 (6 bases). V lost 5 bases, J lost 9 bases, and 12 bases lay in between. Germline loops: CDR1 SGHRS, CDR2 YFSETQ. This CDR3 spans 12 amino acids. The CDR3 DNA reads TGCGCCAGCAGAACAGAGGGAGGTGAGCAGTTCTTC. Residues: CASRTEGGEQFF.

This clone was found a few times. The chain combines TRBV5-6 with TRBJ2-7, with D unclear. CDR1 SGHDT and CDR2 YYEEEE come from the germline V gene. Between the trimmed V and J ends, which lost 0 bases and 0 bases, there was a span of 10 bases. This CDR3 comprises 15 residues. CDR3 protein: CASSLGVRISYEQYF. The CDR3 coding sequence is TGTGCCAGCAGCTTGGGTGTCCGTATCTCCTACGAGCAGTACTTC.

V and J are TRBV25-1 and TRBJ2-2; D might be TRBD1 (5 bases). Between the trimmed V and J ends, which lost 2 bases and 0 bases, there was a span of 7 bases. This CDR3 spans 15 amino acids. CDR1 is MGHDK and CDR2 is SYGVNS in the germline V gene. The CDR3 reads CASSEQGSNTGELFF. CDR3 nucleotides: TGTGCCAGCAGTGAACAGGGTTCGAACACCGGGGAGCTGTTTTTT.

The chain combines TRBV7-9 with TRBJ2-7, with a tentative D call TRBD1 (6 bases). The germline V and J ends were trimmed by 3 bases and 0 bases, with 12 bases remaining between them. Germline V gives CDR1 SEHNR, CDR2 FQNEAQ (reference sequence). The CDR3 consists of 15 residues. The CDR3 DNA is TGTGCCAGCAGCTTTTCCGGACAGTACTCCTACGAGCAGTACTTC. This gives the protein CASSFSGQYSYEQYF.

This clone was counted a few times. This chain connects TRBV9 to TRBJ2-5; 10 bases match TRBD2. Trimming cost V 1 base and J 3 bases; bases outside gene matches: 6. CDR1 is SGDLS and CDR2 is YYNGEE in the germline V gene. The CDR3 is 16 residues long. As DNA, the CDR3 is TGTGCCAGCAGCGTAAATCCTAGCGGGGGTGAAGAGACCCAGTACTTC. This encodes CASSVNPSGGEETQYF. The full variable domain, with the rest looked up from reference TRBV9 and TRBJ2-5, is DSGVTQTPKHLITATGQRVTLRCSPRSGDLSVYWYQQSLDQGLQFLIQYYNGEERAKGNILERFSAQQFPDLHSELNLSSLELGDSALYFCASSVNPSGGEETQYFGPGTRLLVL.